The source of this TCR beta chain is a study of blood T cell repertoires in COVID-19. The repertoire was sequenced with immunoSEQ multiplex PCR; TCRdb's copy has only in-frame clones and lacks some. The repertoire holds about 400,000 clones, roughly 86% seen once, with less than 2% in the top ten. This CDR3 has 12 residues. The germline V gene has CDR1 SEHNR and CDR2 FQNEAQ (reference sequence). Trimming stripped 5 bases from V and 4 bases from J, with 8 bases between. Recovered status in Cohort 3 required two negative PCRs, clearance, or symptom resolution. This TCR derives from a woman younger than 45 who had recovered from COVID-19. V gene TRBV7-9 combines with J gene TRBJ1-2; TRBD1 is a possible D gene (6 bases). Sequenced material: PBMCs or T cells enriched from blood (not recorded which). The CDR3 DNA is TGTGCCAGCAGCCCGGACAGCTATGGCTACACCTTC. Residues: CASSPDSYGYTF.